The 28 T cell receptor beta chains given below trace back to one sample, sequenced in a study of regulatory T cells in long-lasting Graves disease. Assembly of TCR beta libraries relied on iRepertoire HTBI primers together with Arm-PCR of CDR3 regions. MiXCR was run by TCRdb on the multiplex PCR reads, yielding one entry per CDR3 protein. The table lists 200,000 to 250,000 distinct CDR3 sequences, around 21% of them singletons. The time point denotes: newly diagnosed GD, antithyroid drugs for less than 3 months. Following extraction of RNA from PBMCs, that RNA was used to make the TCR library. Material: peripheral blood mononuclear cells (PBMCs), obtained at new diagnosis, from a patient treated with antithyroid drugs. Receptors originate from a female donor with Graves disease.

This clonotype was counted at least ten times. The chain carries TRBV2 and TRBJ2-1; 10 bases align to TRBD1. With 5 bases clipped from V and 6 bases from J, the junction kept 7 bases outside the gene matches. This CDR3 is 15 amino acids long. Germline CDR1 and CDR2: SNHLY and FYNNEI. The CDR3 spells CASSSGTGVANEQFF. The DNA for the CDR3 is TGTGCCAGCAGTTCCGGGACAGGGGTAGCCAATGAGCAGTTCTTC.

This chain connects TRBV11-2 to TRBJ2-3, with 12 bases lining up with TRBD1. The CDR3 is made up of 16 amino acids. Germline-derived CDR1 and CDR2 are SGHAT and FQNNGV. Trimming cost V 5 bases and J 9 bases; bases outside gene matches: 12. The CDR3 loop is CASSRGTGGSRTTQYF. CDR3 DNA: TGTGCCAGCAGCCGCGGGACAGGGGGCTCGAGGACAACGCAGTATTTT.

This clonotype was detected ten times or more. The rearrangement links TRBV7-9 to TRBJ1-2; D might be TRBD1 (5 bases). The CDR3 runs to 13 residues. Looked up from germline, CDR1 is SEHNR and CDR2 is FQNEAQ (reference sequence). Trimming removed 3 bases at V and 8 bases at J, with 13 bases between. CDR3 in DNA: TGTGCCAGCAGCTTTTCAGGGCCCGGGGGCTACACCTTC. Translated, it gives CASSFSGPGGYTF.

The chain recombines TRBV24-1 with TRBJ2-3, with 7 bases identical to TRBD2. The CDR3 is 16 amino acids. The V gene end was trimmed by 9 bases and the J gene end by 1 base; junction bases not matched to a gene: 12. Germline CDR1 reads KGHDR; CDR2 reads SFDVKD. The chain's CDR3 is CATGGDTSERTDTQYF. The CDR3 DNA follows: TGTGCCACCGGGGGAGATACTAGCGAACGCACAGATACGCAGTATTTT.

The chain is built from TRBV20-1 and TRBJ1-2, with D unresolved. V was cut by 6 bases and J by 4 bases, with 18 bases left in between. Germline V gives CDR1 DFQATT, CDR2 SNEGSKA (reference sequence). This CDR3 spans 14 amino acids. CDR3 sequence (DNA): TGCAGTGCAAAGGAGGTGCTCGGAGCCTATGGCTACACCTTC. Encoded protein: CSAKEVLGAYGYTF.

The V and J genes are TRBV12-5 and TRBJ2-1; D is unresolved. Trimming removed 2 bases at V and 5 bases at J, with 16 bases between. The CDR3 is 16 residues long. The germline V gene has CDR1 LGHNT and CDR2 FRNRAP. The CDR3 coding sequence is TGTGCTAGTGGTTTGAACTCGGACGTGGAAGACAATGAGCAGTTCTTC. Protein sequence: CASGLNSDVEDNEQFF.

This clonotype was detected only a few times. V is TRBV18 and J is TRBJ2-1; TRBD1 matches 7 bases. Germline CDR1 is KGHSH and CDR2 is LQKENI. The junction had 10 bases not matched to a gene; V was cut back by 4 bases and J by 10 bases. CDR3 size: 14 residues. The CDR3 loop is CASSLRQGQKEQFF. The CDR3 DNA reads TGTGCCAGCTCACTACGACAGGGCCAAAAGGAGCAGTTCTTC.

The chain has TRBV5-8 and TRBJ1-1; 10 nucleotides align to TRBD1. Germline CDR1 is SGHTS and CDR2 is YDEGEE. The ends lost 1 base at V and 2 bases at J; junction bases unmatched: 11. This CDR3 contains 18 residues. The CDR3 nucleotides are TGTGCCAGCAGCTTGCCTCGACAGGGGGCGGCTCTAAACACTGAAGCTTTCTTT. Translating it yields CASSLPRQGAALNTEAFF.

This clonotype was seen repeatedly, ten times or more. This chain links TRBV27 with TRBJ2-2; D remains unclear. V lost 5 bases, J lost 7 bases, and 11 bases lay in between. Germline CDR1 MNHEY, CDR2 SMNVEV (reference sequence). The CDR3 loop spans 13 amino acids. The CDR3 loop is CASSIATGGELFF. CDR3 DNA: TGTGCCAGCAGTATAGCCACGGGCGGGGAGCTGTTTTTT.

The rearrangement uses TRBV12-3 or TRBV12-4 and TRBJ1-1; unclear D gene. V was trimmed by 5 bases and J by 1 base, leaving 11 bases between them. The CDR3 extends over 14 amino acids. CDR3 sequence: CASSGERANTEAFF. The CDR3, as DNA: TGTGCCAGCAGTGGAGAGAGGGCGAACACTGAAGCTTTCTTT.

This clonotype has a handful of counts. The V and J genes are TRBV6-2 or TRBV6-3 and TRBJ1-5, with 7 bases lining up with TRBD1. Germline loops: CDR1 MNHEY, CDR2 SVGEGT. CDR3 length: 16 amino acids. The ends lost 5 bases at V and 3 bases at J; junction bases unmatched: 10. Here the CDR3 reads CASSERGRGNNQPQHF. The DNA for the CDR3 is TGTGCCAGCAGTGAAAGGGGCAGGGGGAACAATCAGCCCCAGCATTTT.

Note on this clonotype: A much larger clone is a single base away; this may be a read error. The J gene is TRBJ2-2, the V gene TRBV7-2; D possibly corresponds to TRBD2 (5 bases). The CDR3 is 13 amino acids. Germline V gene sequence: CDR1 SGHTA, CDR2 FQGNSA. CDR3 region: CASLLGNTGKLFF. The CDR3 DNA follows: TGTGCCAGCCTTCTCGGGAACACCGGGAAGCTGTTTTTT.

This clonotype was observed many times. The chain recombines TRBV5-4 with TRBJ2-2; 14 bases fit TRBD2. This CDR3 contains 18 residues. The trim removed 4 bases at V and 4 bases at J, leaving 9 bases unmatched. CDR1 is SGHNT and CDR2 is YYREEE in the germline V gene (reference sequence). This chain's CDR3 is CASSRSGTSGSVTGELFF. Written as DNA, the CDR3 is TGTGCCAGCAGCCGTTCCGGGACTAGCGGGAGTGTCACCGGGGAGCTGTTTTTT.

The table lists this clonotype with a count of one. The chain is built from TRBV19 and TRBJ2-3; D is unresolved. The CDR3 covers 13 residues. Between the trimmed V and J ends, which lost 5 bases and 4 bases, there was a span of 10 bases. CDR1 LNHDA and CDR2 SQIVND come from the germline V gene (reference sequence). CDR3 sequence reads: CASSPPRADTQYF. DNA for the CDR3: TGTGCCAGTAGTCCCCCCCGGGCAGATACGCAGTATTTT.

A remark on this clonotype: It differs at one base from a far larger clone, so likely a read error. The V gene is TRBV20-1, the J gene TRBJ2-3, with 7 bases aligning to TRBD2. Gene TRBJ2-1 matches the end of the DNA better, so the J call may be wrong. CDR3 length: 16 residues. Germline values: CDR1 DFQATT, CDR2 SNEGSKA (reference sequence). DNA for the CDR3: TGCAGTGTGGTGCCAACTAGCGAACATGGGGCAGAGACCCAGTTCTTC. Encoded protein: CSVVPTSEHGAETQFF.

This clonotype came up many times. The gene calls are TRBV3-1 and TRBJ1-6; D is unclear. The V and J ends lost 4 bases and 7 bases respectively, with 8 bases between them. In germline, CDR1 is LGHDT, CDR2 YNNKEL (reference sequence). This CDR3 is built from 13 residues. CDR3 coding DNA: TGTGCCAGCAGCCGAGCTGGGAATTCACCCCTCCACTTT. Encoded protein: CASSRAGNSPLHF. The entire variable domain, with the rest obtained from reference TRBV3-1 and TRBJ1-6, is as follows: DTAVSQTPKYLVTQMGNDKSIKCEQNLGHDTMYWYKQDSKKFLKIMFSYNNKELIINETVPNRFSPKSPDKAHLNLHINSLELGDSAVYFCASSRAGNSPLHFGNGTRLTVT.

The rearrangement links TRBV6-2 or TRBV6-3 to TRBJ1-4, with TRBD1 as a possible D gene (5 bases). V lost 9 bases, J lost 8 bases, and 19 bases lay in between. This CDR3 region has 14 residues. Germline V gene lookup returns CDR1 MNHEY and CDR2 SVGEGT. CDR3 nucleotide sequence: TGTGCCAGTTCCGCTCGGCAGGGCCCGGAAAAACTGTTTTTT. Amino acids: CASSARQGPEKLFF.

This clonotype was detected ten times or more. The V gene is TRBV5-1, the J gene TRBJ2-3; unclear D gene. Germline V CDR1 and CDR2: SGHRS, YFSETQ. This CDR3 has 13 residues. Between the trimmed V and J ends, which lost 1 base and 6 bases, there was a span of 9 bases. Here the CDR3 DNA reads TGCGCCAGCAGCTTGTGGATGGGGGATACGCAGTATTTT. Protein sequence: CASSLWMGDTQYF.

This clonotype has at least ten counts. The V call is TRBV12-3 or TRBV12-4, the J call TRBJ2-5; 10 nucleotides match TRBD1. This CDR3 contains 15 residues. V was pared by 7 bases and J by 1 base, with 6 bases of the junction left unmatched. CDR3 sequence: CASTRDRGIQETQYF. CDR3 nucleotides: TGTGCCAGCACCAGGGACAGGGGAATCCAAGAGACCCAGTACTTC.

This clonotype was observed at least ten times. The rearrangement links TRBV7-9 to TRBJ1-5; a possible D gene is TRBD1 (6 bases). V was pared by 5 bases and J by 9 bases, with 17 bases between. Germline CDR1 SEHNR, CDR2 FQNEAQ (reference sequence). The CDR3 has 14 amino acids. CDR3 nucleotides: TGTGCCAGCAGCAACGGACAGCAGGGAACGCCCCAGCATTTT. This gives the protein CASSNGQQGTPQHF. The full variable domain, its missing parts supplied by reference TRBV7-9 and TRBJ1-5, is DTGVSQNPRHKITKRGQNVTFRCDPISEHNRLYWYRQTLGQGPEFLTYFQNEAQLEKSRLLSDRFSAERPKGSFSTLEIQRTEQGDSAMYLCASSNGQQGTPQHFGDGTRLSIL.

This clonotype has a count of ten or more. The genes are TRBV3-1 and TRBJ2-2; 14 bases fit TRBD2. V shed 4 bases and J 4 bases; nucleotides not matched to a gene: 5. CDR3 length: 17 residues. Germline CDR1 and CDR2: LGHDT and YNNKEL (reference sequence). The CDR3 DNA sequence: TGTGCCAGCAGCCCTTGGACTAGCGGGGGGTCCACCGGGGAGCTGTTTTTT. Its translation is CASSPWTSGGSTGELFF. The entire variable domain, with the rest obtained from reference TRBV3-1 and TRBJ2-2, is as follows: DTAVSQTPKYLVTQMGNDKSIKCEQNLGHDTMYWYKQDSKKFLKIMFSYNNKELIINETVPNRFSPKSPDKAHLNLHINSLELGDSAVYFCASSPWTSGGSTGELFFGEGSRLTVL.

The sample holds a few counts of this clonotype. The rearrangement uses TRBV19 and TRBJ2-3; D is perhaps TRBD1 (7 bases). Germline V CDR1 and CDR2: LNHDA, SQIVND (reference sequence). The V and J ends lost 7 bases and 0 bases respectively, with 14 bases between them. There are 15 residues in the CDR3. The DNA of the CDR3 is TGTGCCAGTACCCGGGGGACAGCTAGCACAGATACGCAGTATTTT. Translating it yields CASTRGTASTDTQYF.

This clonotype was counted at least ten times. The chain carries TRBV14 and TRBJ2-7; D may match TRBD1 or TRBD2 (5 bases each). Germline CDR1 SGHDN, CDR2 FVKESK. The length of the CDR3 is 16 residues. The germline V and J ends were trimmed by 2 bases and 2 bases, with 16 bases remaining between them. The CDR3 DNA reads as TGTGCCAGCAGCCAACTCACCGGGACGCGGGCCTACGAGCAGTACTTC. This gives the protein CASSQLTGTRAYEQYF.

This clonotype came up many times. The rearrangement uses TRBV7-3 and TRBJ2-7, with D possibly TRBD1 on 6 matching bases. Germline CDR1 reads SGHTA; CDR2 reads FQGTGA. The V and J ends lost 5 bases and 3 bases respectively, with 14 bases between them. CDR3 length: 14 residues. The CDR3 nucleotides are TGTGCCAGCAGCCCGACAGGTGCCTACTACGAGCAGTACTTC. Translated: CASSPTGAYYEQYF.

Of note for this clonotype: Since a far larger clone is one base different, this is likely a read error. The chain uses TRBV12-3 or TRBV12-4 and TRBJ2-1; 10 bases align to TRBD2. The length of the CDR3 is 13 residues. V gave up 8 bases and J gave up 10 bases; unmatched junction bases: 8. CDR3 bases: TGTGCCAGCGCCGGGACTAGCGTCTACGAGCAGTTCTTC. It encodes CASAGTSVYEQFF.

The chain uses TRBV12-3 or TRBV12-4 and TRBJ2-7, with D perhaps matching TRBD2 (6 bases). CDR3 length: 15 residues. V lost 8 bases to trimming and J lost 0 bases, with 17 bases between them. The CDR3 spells CASVNAGTGSYEQYF. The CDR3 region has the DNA TGTGCCAGCGTTAATGCCGGGACTGGCTCCTACGAGCAGTACTTC.

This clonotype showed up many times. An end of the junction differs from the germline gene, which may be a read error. In DNA, the CDR3 is TGTGCCAGCAGACAAGGAACAGTCTCCTATAATTCACCCCTCCACTTT. This translates into CASRQGTVSYNSPLHF. The V gene is TRBV3-1, the J gene TRBJ1-6, with D unclear. This CDR3 contains 16 residues. The germline gives CDR1 LGHDT, CDR2 YNNKEL (reference sequence).

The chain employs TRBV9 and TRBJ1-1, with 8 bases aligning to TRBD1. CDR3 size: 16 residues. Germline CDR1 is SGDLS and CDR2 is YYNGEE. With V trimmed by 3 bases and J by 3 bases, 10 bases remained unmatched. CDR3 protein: CASSAPGTGPYTEAFF. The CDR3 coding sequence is TGTGCCAGCAGCGCTCCCGGGACAGGCCCTTACACTGAAGCTTTCTTT.